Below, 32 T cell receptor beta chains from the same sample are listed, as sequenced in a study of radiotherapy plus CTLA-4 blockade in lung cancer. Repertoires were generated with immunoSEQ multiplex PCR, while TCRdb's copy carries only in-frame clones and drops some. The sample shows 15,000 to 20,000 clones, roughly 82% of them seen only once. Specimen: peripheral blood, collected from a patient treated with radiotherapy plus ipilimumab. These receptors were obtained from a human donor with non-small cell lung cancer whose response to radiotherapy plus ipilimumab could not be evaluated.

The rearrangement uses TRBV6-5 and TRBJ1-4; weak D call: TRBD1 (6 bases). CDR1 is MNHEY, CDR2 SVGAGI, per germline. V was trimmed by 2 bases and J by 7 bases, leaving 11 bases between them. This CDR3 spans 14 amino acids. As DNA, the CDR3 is TGTGCCAGCAGTTACGCGGACAGCAGTGAAAAACTGTTTTTT. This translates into CASSYADSSEKLFF.

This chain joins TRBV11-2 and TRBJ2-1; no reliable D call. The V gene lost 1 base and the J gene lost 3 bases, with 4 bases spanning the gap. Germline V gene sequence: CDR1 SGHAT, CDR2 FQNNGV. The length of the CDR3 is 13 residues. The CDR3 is CASSLASYNEQFF. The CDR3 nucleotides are TGTGCCAGCAGCTTAGCTAGCTACAATGAGCAGTTCTTC.

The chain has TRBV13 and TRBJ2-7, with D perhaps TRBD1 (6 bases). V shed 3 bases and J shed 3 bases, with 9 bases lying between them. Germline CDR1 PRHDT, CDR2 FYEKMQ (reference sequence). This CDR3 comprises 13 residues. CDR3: CASSFQGIYEQYF. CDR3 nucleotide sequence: TGTGCCAGCAGCTTCCAGGGGATCTACGAGCAGTACTTC. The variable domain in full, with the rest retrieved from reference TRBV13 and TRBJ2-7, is AAGVIQSPRHLIKEKRETATLKCYPIPRHDTVYWYQQGPGQDPQFLISFYEKMQSDKGSIPDRFSAQQFSDYHSELNMSSLELGDSALYFCASSFQGIYEQYFGPGTRLTVT.

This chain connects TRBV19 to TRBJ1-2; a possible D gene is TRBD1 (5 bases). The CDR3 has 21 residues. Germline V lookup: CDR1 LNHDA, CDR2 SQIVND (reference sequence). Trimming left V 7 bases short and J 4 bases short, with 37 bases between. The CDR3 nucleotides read TGTGCCAGTATCGCTCCGGAGGGCCGGGGCAGAGATCGTCTGAGGGGCTATGGCTACACCTTC. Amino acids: CASIAPEGRGRDRLRGYGYTF.

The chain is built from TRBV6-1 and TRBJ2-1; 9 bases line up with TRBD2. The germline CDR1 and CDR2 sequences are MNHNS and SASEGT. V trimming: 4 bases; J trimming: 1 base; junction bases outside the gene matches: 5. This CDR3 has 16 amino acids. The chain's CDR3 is CASSGGSGSSYNEQFF. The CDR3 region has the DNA TGTGCCAGCAGTGGTGGTAGCGGGAGTTCCTACAATGAGCAGTTCTTC.

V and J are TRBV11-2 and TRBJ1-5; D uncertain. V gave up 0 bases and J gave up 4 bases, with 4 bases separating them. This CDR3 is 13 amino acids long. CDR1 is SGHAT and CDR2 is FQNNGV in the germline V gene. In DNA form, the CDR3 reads TGTGCCAGCAGCTTAGATCGGAATCAGCCCCAGCATTTT. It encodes CASSLDRNQPQHF.

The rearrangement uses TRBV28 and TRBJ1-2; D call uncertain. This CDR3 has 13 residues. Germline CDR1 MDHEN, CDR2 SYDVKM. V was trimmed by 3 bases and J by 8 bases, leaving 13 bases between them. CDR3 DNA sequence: TGTGCCAGCAGTTTGGGTGCCACGGGAGGCTACACCTTC. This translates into CASSLGATGGYTF.

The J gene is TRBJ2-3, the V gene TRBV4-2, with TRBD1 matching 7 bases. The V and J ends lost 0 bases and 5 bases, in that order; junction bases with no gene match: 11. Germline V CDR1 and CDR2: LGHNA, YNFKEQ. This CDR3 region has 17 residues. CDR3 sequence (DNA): TGTGCCAGCAGCCAAGAGCCAGGGGGTGTGAGAGGAGATACGCAGTATTTT. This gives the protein CASSQEPGGVRGDTQYF.

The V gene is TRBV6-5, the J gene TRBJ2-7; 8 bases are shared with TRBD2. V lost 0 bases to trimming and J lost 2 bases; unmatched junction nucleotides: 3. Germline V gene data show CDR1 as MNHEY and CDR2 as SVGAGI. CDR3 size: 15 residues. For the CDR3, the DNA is TGTGCCAGCAGTTACTCGAGGCGGGGGGCCTACGAGCAGTACTTC. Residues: CASSYSRRGAYEQYF.

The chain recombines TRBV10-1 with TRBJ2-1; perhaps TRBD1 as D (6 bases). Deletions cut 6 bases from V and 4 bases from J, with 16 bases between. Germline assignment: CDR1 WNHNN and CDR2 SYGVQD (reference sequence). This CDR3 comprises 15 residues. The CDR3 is CASSRDTVLYNEQFF. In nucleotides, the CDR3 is TGCGCCAGCAGCCGGGACACGGTTCTATACAATGAGCAGTTCTTC.

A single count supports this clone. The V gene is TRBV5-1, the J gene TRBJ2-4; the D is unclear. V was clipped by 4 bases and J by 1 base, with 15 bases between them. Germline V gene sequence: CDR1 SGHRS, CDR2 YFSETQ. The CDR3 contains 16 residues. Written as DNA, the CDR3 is TGCGCCAGCAGCCCATTAACCCGCGCGGCCAAAAACATTCAGTACTTC. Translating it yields CASSPLTRAAKNIQYF.

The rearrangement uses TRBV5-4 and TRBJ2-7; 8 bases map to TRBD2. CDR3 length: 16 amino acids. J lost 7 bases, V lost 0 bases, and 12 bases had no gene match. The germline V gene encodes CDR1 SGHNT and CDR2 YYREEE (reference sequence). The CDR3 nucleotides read TGTGCCAGCAGCTTGGCTGGCGGGAGGAATATCGAGGAGCAGTACTTC. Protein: CASSLAGGRNIEEQYF.

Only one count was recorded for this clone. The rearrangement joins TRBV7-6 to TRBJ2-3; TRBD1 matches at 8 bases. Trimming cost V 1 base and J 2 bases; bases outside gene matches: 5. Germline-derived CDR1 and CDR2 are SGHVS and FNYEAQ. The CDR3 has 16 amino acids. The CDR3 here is CASSLGQGIYTDTQYF. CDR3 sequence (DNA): TGTGCCAGCAGCTTAGGACAGGGGATTTACACAGATACGCAGTATTTT. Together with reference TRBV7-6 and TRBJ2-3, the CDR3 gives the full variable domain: GAGVSQSPRYKVTKRGQDVALRCDPISGHVSLYWYRQALGQGPEFLTYFNYEAQQDKSGLPNDRFSAERPEGSISTLTIQRTEQRDSAMYRCASSLGQGIYTDTQYFGPGTRLTVL.

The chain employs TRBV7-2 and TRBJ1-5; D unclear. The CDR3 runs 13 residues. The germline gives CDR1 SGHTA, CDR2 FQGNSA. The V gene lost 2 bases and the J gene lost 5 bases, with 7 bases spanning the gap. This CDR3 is CASSLSTDQPQHF. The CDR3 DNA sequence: TGTGCCAGCAGCTTATCCACTGATCAGCCCCAGCATTTT. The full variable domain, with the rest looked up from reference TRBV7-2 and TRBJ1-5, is GAGVSQSPSNKVTEKGKDVELRCDPISGHTALYWYRQSLGQGLEFLIYFQGNSAPDKSGLPSDRFSAERTGGSVSTLTIQRTQQEDSAVYLCASSLSTDQPQHFGDGTRLSIL.

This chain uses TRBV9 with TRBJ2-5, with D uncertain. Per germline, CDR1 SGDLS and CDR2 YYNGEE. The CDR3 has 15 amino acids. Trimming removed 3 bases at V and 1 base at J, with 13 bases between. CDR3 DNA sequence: TGTGCCAGCAGCGGGGCCGGCGCGCCCCAAGAGACCCAGTACTTC. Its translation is CASSGAGAPQETQYF.

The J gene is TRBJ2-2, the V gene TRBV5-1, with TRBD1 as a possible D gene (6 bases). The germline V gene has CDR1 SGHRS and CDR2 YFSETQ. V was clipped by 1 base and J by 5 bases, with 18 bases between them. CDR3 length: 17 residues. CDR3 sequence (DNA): TGCGCCAGCAGCTTGCGGACACCCGACAGGAGAACCGGGGAGCTGTTTTTT. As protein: CASSLRTPDRRTGELFF.

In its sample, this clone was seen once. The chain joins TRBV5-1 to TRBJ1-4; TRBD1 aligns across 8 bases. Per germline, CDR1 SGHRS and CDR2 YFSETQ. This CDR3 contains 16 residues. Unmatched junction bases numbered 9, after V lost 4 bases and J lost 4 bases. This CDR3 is CASSPDRGGLNEKLFF. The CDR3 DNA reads TGCGCCAGCAGCCCCGACAGGGGAGGGCTTAATGAAAAACTGTTTTTT.

CDR3 sequence (DNA): TGTGCCAGCAGCATGAGTGGGGCGCAGGATAATTCACCCCTCCACTTT. This encodes CASSMSGAQDNSPLHF. The rearrangement joins TRBV5-4 to TRBJ1-6; D perhaps matches TRBD1 (5 bases). From germline, CDR1 is SGHNT and CDR2 YYREEE (reference sequence). The CDR3 spans 16 residues. V was pared by 4 bases and J by 5 bases, with 16 bases between. The full variable domain, in which reference TRBV5-4 and TRBJ1-6 provide the parts outside the CDR3, is ETGVTQSPTHLIKTRGQQVTLRCSSQSGHNTVSWYQQALGQGPQFIFQYYREEENGRGNFPPRFSGLQFPNYSSELNVNALELDDSALYLCASSMSGAQDNSPLHFGNGTRLTVT.

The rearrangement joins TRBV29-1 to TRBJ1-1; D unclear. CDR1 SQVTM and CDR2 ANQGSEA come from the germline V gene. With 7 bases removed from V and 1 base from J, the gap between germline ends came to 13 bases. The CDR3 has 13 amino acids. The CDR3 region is CSAAKEANTEAFF. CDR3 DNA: TGCAGCGCTGCCAAGGAGGCGAACACTGAAGCTTTCTTT. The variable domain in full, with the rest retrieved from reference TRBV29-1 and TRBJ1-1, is SAVISQKPSRDICQRGTSLTIQCQVDSQVTMMFWYRQQPGQSLTLIATANQGSEATYESGFVIDKFPISRPNLTFSTLTVSNMSPEDSSIYLCSAAKEANTEAFFGQGTRLTVV.

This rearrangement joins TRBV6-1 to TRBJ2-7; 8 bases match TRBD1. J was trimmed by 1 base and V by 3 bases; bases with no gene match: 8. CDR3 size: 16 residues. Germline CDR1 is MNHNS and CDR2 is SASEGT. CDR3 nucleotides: TGTGCCAGCAGTGACGCGGGACAGGCCCGGTCCTACGAGCAGTACTTC. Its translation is CASSDAGQARSYEQYF.

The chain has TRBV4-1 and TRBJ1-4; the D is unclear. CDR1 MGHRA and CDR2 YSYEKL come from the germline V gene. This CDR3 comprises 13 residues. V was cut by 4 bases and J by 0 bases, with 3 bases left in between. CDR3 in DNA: TGCGCCAGCAGCCTCACAACTAATGAAAAACTGTTTTTT. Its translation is CASSLTTNEKLFF.

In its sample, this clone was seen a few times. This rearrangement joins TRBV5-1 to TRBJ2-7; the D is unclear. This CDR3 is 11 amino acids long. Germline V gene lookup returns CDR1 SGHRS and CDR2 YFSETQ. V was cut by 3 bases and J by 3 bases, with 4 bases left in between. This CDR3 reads CASSSYYEQYF. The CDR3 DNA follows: TGCGCCAGCAGCTCCTACTACGAGCAGTACTTC.

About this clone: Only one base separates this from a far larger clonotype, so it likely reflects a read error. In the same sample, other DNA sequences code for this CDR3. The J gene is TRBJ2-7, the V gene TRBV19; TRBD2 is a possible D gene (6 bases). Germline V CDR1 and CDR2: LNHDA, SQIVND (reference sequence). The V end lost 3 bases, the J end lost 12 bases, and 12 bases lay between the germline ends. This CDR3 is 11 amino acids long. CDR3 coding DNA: TGTGCCAGTAGTATGGGGACTCTTTGGTACTTC. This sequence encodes CASSMGTLWYF.

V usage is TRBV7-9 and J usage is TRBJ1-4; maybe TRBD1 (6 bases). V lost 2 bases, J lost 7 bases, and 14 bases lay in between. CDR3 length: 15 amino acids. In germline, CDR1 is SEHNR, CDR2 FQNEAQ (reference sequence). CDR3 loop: CASSLRTAYTEKLFF. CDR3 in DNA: TGTGCCAGCAGCTTACGGACAGCCTACACTGAAAAACTGTTTTTT.

The CDR3: CASSQDRATGELFF. The CDR3 nucleotides read TGTGCCAGCAGTCAAGACAGGGCCACCGGGGAGCTGTTTTTT. This rearrangement joins TRBV28 to TRBJ2-2, with TRBD1 matching over 7 bases. Losses at the gene ends were 5 bases for V and 4 bases for J; bases not matched to a gene: 4. Germline V lookup: CDR1 MDHEN, CDR2 SYDVKM. The CDR3 consists of 14 residues. The full variable domain, in which reference TRBV28 and TRBJ2-2 provide the parts outside the CDR3, is DVKVTQSSRYLVKRTGEKVFLECVQDMDHENMFWYRQDPGLGLRLIYFSYDVKMKEKGDIPEGYSVSREKKERFSLILESASTNQTSMYLCASSQDRATGELFFGEGSRLTVL.

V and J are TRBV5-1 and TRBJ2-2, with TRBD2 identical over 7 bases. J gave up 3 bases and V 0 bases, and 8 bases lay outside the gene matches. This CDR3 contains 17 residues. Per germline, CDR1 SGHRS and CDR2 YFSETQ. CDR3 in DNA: TGCGCCAGCAGCTTGGCCGGGTCTAGCGGTTACACCGGGGAGCTGTTTTTT. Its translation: CASSLAGSSGYTGELFF.

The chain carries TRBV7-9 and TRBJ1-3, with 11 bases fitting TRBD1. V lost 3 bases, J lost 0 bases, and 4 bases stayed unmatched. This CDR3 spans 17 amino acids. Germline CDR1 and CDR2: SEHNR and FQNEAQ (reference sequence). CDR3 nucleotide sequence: TGTGCCAGCAGCTTTCCCGGGACAGGGGGCTCTGGAAACACCATATATTTT. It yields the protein CASSFPGTGGSGNTIYF.

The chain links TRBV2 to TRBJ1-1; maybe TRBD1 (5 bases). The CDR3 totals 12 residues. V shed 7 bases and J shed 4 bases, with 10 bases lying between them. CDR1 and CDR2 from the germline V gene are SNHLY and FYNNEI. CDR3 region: CASKVGATEAFF. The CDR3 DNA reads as TGTGCCAGCAAGGTAGGGGCCACTGAAGCTTTCTTT.

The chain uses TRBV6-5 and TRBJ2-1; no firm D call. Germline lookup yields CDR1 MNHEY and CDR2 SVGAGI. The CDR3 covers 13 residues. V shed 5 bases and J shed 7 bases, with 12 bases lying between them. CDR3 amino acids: CASSPPTANEQFF. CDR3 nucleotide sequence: TGTGCCAGCAGTCCGCCTACCGCTAATGAGCAGTTCTTC.

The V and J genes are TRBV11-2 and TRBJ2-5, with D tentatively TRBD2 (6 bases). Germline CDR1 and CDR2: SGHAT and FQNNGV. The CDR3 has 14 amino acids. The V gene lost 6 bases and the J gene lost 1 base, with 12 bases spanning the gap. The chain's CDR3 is CASSRTGGQETQYF. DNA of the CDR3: TGTGCCAGCAGTCGGACCGGGGGCCAAGAGACCCAGTACTTC.

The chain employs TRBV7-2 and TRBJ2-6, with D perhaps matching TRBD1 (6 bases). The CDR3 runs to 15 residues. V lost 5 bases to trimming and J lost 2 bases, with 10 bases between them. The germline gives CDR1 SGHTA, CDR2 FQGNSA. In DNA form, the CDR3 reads TGTGCCAGCAGCCAAAACAGGGCTGGGGCCAACGTCCTGACTTTC. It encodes CASSQNRAGANVLTF. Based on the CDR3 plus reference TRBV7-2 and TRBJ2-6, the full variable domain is GAGVSQSPSNKVTEKGKDVELRCDPISGHTALYWYRQSLGQGLEFLIYFQGNSAPDKSGLPSDRFSAERTGGSVSTLTIQRTQQEDSAVYLCASSQNRAGANVLTFGAGSRLTVL.

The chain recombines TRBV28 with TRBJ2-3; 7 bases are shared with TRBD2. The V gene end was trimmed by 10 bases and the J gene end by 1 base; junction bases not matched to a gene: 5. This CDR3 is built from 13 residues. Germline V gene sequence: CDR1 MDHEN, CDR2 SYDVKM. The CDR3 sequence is CATQRDGTDTQYF. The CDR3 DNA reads TGTGCCACCCAGCGGGATGGCACAGATACGCAGTATTTT.